These 22 T cell receptor beta chains originate from one sample sequenced in a study of control samples from healthy donors and cancer patients. The repertoire was sequenced with immunoSEQ multiplex PCR; TCRdb's copy has only in-frame clones and lacks some. The sample yields roughly 150,000 clones, around 88% seen once. The sample comprised blood. These receptors were obtained from a young man in good health.

The chain combines TRBV7-2 with TRBJ2-5; 11 bases line up with TRBD1. The V gene's germline CDR1 is SGHTA and CDR2 FQGNSA. V trimming: 6 bases; J trimming: 5 bases; junction bases outside the gene matches: 11. CDR3 length: 16 amino acids. CDR3 sequence reads: CASSLAGTGGGETQYF. CDR3 nucleotides: TGTGCCAGCAGTTTGGCCGGGACAGGGGGAGGGGAGACCCAGTACTTC.

As to this clone: The sample holds other DNA sequences that translate to the same CDR3. The V gene is TRBV7-3, the J gene TRBJ2-2; D not certain. This CDR3 has 13 amino acids. Germline values: CDR1 SGHTA, CDR2 FQGTGA. The V gene lost 0 bases and the J gene lost 5 bases, with 4 bases spanning the gap. CDR3 amino acids: CASSLTGTGELFF. CDR3 sequence (DNA): TGTGCCAGCAGCTTAACGGGTACCGGGGAGCTGTTTTTT. The full variable domain, rest sourced from reference TRBV7-3 and TRBJ2-2, is GAGVSQTPSNKVTEKGKYVELRCDPISGHTALYWYRQSLGQGPEFLIYFQGTGAADDSGLPNDRFFAVRPEGSVSTLKIQRTERGDSAVYLCASSLTGTGELFFGEGSRLTVL.

This chain links TRBV7-2 with TRBJ1-3; TRBD1 aligns across 7 bases. The CDR3 runs 15 residues. CDR1 is SGHTA, CDR2 FQGNSA, per germline. V shed 2 bases and J 3 bases; nucleotides not matched to a gene: 4. The CDR3 sequence is CASSLTGQLGNTIYF. The CDR3 DNA sequence: TGTGCCAGCAGCTTAACGGGACAGCTTGGAAACACCATATATTTT.

For this clone: The same CDR3 can be traced to other DNA sequences in this sample. The chain employs TRBV28 and TRBJ1-2; no clear D. Trimming pared 6 bases from V and 5 bases from J, leaving 10 bases between. Germline CDR1 reads MDHEN; CDR2 reads SYDVKM. This CDR3 is 12 amino acids long. CDR3: CASSSGRYGYTF. Here the CDR3 DNA reads TGTGCCAGCAGCTCGGGCCGATATGGCTACACCTTC.

This CDR3 is CASNPGDGGLDKNIQYF. For the CDR3, the DNA is TGTGCCAGCAACCCAGGCGACGGAGGCCTGGACAAAAACATTCAGTACTTC. The rearrangement uses TRBV4-2 and TRBJ2-4; TRBD2 is a possible D gene (5 bases). Deletions cut 7 bases from V and 3 bases from J, with 22 bases between. CDR3 length equals 17 residues. Germline V gives CDR1 LGHNA, CDR2 YNFKEQ.

The rearrangement links TRBV7-6 to TRBJ2-5; possible D gene TRBD1, 6 bases. Germline CDR1 SGHVS, CDR2 FNYEAQ. V was clipped by 5 bases and J by 5 bases, with 18 bases between them. This CDR3 comprises 15 residues. The CDR3 sequence is CASSEGHFPQETQYF. CDR3 bases: TGTGCCAGCAGCGAGGGACACTTTCCACAGGAGACCCAGTACTTC.

This chain links TRBV6-5 with TRBJ1-4; D perhaps matches TRBD1 (5 bases). CDR3 length equals 10 residues. V was trimmed by 8 bases and J by 11 bases, leaving 9 bases between them. The germline V gene has CDR1 MNHEY and CDR2 SVGAGI. CDR3 amino acids: CASGTFKLFF. CDR3 coding DNA: TGTGCCAGCGGGACTTTCAAACTGTTTTTT.

This chain connects TRBV28 to TRBJ2-2; D perhaps matches TRBD1 (5 bases). Deletions cut 7 bases from V and 6 bases from J, with 21 bases between. The CDR3 extends over 16 amino acids. In germline, CDR1 is MDHEN, CDR2 SYDVKM. CDR3 in amino acids: CASTLQGRVPAGELFF. CDR3 bases: TGTGCCAGCACCCTCCAGGGCAGGGTCCCAGCCGGGGAGCTGTTTTTT. The whole variable domain, remainder taken from reference TRBV28 and TRBJ2-2, is DVKVTQSSRYLVKRTGEKVFLECVQDMDHENMFWYRQDPGLGLRLIYFSYDVKMKEKGDIPEGYSVSREKKERFSLILESASTNQTSMYLCASTLQGRVPAGELFFGEGSRLTVL.

This clone was seen just once. The chain couples TRBV28 to TRBJ2-3; D gene ambiguous. The ends were cut back, 7 bases at V and 1 base at J, with 6 bases in the middle. This CDR3 spans 12 amino acids. From germline, CDR1 is MDHEN and CDR2 SYDVKM. The CDR3 bases are TGTGCCAGCACCGAACGCACAGATACGCAGTATTTT. Translation: CASTERTDTQYF.

The chain is built from TRBV3-1 (or the pseudogene TRBV3-2) and TRBJ2-2; 11 nucleotides line up with TRBD2. The length of the CDR3 is 20 residues. Germline V lookup: CDR1 LGHDT, CDR2 YNNKEL (reference sequence). The V and J ends lost 2 bases and 6 bases, in that order; junction bases with no gene match: 17. The CDR3: CASSQSRGLAGGGIPGELFF. In nucleotides, the CDR3 is TGTGCCAGCAGCCAATCCCGGGGGCTAGCGGGGGGCGGAATCCCCGGGGAGCTGTTTTTT.

This clone turned up a few times. The J gene is TRBJ1-5, the V gene TRBV6-2 or TRBV6-3; unclear D gene. V lost 0 bases to trimming and J lost 1 base, with 7 bases between them. Germline V lookup: CDR1 MNHEY, CDR2 SVGEGT. CDR3 length: 15 residues. Written as DNA, the CDR3 is TGTGCCAGCAGTTACTCGCTCGGAAGCAATCAGCCCCAGCATTTT. Its protein is CASSYSLGSNQPQHF.

This clone has a handful of counts. This chain joins TRBV4-1 and TRBJ2-7, with 14 nucleotides matching TRBD2. The CDR3 is made up of 16 amino acids. CDR1 and CDR2 (germline): MGHRA, YSYEKL. Trimming at V came to 1 base and at J to 7 bases, leaving 6 bases not matched to a gene. CDR3 DNA sequence: TGCGCCAGCAGCCAAGCTCCGGGACTAGCGGGGGTTGAGCAGTACTTC. Protein: CASSQAPGLAGVEQYF.

The count of this clone is one. The chain carries TRBV3-1 (or the pseudogene TRBV3-2) and TRBJ1-2; D is uncertain. The CDR3 has 13 amino acids. V lost 0 bases, J lost 1 base, and 3 bases lay in between. CDR1 is LGHDT, CDR2 YNNKEL, per germline (reference sequence). CDR3 sequence reads: CASSQEFNYGYTF. The CDR3 DNA sequence: TGTGCCAGCAGCCAAGAGTTTAACTATGGCTACACCTTC.

V gene TRBV5-1 combines with J gene TRBJ1-4, with TRBD1 as a possible D gene (6 bases). V was shortened by 0 bases and J by 8 bases, with 14 bases between the two germline ends. CDR3 length equals 15 residues. CDR1 and CDR2 from the germline V gene are SGHRS and YFSETQ. The CDR3, as DNA: TGCGCCAGCAGCTTGGACCCGACAGGTGGCGAAAAACTGTTTTTT. Translating gives CASSLDPTGGEKLFF. The whole variable domain, filled in from reference TRBV5-1 and TRBJ1-4, reads KAGVTQTPRYLIKTRGQQVTLSCSPISGHRSVSWYQQTPGQGLQFLFEYFSETQRNKGNFPGRFSGRQFSNSRSEMNVSTLELGDSALYLCASSLDPTGGEKLFFGSGTQLSVL.

This chain uses TRBV7-2 with TRBJ2-7; 10 bases agree with TRBD1. The germline CDR1 and CDR2 sequences are SGHTA and FQGNSA. Trimming took 1 base from V and 7 from J; bases not matched to a gene: 4. This CDR3 contains 14 residues. The CDR3 DNA sequence: TGTGCCAGCAGCTTAGGACAGGGGGCGGATGAGCAGTACTTC. Its protein is CASSLGQGADEQYF.

The chain carries TRBV6-5 and TRBJ2-1, with a tentative D call TRBD1 (6 bases). This CDR3 has 14 residues. Trimming left V 7 bases short and J 5 bases short, with 15 bases between. Germline lookup yields CDR1 MNHEY and CDR2 SVGAGI. The CDR3 DNA sequence: TGTGCCAGCACTTTACAGGGAAACGACAATGAGCAGTTCTTC. As protein: CASTLQGNDNEQFF.

V and J are TRBV6-5 and TRBJ1-4; possible D gene TRBD1, 6 bases. V dropped 3 bases and J dropped 4 bases, with 9 bases sitting between them. The CDR3 spans 14 residues. The germline CDR1 and CDR2 sequences are MNHEY and SVGAGI. The CDR3 coding sequence is TGTGCCAGCAGTTATGACAGGAATAATGAAAAACTGTTTTTT. Amino acids: CASSYDRNNEKLFF.

This chain uses TRBV7-9 with TRBJ2-7; TRBD1 matches 7 bases. The V and J ends lost 4 bases and 3 bases, in that order; junction bases with no gene match: 6. The CDR3 loop spans 14 amino acids. The germline V gene has CDR1 SEHNR and CDR2 FQNEAQ (reference sequence). For the CDR3, the DNA is TGTGCCAGCAGCTCCCGACAGGGTCACTACGAGCAGTACTTC. Translated, it gives CASSSRQGHYEQYF.

The chain carries TRBV7-2 and TRBJ2-7, with 9 bases lining up with TRBD1. The ends lost 2 bases at V and 2 bases at J; junction bases unmatched: 7. CDR3 length: 16 amino acids. Germline assignment: CDR1 SGHTA and CDR2 FQGNSA. CDR3 sequence (DNA): TGTGCCAGCAGCTTATCCGGGACAGGGCCCCCCTACGAGCAGTACTTC. Translating it yields CASSLSGTGPPYEQYF.

The chain employs TRBV18 and TRBJ2-5; D gene uncertain. Germline CDR1 KGHSH, CDR2 LQKENI. CDR3 length equals 13 residues. With 4 bases removed from V and 2 bases from J, the gap between germline ends came to 8 bases. CDR3 bases: TGTGCCAGCTCACGGGGTGGGCAAGAGACCCAGTACTTC. Translated, it gives CASSRGGQETQYF.

This chain uses TRBV4-1 with TRBJ1-5; no firm D call. Trimming pared 2 bases from V and 0 bases from J, leaving 14 bases between. The germline V gene has CDR1 MGHRA and CDR2 YSYEKL. This CDR3 is built from 17 residues. CDR3 amino acids: CASSQRPGELSNQPQHF. The CDR3 coding sequence is TGCGCCAGCAGCCAACGGCCAGGCGAGCTTAGCAATCAGCCCCAGCATTTT.

V usage is TRBV7-8 and J usage is TRBJ2-5, with D unclear. The germline V gene encodes CDR1 SGHVS and CDR2 FQNEAQ. The CDR3 consists of 14 residues. Trimming stripped 3 bases from V and 4 bases from J, with 12 bases between. The CDR3 DNA sequence: TGTGCCAGCAGCTTCATAGGGTGGAGAGAGACCCAGTACTTC. It specifies CASSFIGWRETQYF.